The rows below give T cell receptor beta chains drawn from one sample of a study of T cell changes during pregnancy in multiple sclerosis. Repertoires were generated with immunoSEQ multiplex PCR, while TCRdb's copy carries only in-frame clones and drops some. The sample holds 55,000 to 65,000 clones, 93% seen once. The sample consisted of CD8+ T cells from peripheral blood mononuclear cells, taken in the third trimester of pregnancy. Every receptor here comes from a female donor with multiple sclerosis, enrolled in a pregnancy study. CDR3s include the opening cysteine and the closing phenylalanine or tryptophan. Fields, in order: J gene, V gene, D gene, clone size, CDR3 DNA, CDR3 protein. The D gene is left open where the match is weak. Some rows mark clone size as missing; the rest say once, few, many or name a class of expanded clone.

>TRBJ2-3|TRBV27|NA|NA
TGTGCCAGCAGAGCCACAGATACGCAGTATTTT
CASRATDTQYF
>TRBJ1-1|TRBV11-2|NA|NA
TGTGCCAGCAGCTTACGAGGCAGGGGCACTGAAGCTTTCTTT
CASSLRGRGTEAFF
>TRBJ2-7|TRBV18|NA|NA
TGTGCCAGCTCACGGTCGGGGGACGAGCAGTACTTC
CASSRSGDEQYF
>TRBJ2-1|TRBV13|TRBD2|NA
TGTGCCAGCAGCTCTCGGGGGGACTCGGATTACAATGAGCAGTTCTTC
CASSSRGDSDYNEQFF
>TRBJ2-1|TRBV7-9|TRBD2|NA
TGTGCCAGCAGCTGGTTGATCGGGAGGGAGGCGTACAATGAGCAGTTCTTC
CASSWLIGREAYNEQFF
>TRBJ2-7|TRBV14|NA|once
TGTGCCAGCAGCCAACTACCAGACGGGTCCTACGAGCAGTACTTC
CASSQLPDGSYEQYF
>TRBJ1-2|TRBV20-1|NA|NA
TGCAGTGCTCTGAGCTTCTATGGCTACACCTTC
CSALSFYGYTF
>TRBJ1-2|TRBV7-9|TRBD1|few
TGTGCCAGCAGCTTAGCCACCGGGACAGCTGGCTACACCTTC
CASSLATGTAGYTF
>TRBJ2-7|TRBV21-1|NA|NA
TGTGCCAGCAGCTCTACTCGTGGGGACAGAACCTACGAGCAGTACTTC
CASSSTRGDRTYEQYF
>TRBJ2-3|TRBV7-9|TRBD2|NA
TGTGCCAGCAGCGCAAGCGGGAAGGTCACAGATACGCAGTATTTT
CASSASGKVTDTQYF
>TRBJ2-2|TRBV7-9|TRBD2|once
TGTGCCAGCAGCTTTCCCGGGACTAGCGGGTTGGGCACCGGGGAGCTGTTTTTT
CASSFPGTSGLGTGELFF
>TRBJ2-1|TRBV27|TRBD2|NA
TGTGCCAGCAGTTTATTTGGGACTAGCGGTTACAATGAGCAGTTCTTC
CASSLFGTSGYNEQFF
>TRBJ1-2|TRBV27|TRBD1|NA
TGTGCCATCCGAACGTCTAAACAGGGGGCTAGCTATGGCTACACCTTC
CAIRTSKQGASYGYTF
>TRBJ2-7|TRBV27|TRBD2|once
TGTGCCAGCAGTTCTAGCGGGAGCTACGAGCAGTACTTC
CASSSSGSYEQYF
>TRBJ2-1|TRBV27|NA|NA
TGTGCCAGCAGTTTATATGGCGGTCAGACCTACAATGAGCAGTTCTTC
CASSLYGGQTYNEQFF
>TRBJ2-3|TRBV5-4|NA|NA
TGTGCCAGCAGTGTTTTCGGTAGCACAGATACGCAGTATTTT
CASSVFGSTDTQYF
>TRBJ2-3|TRBV27|TRBD2|NA
TGTGCCAGCAGTCTAGGGACTAGCGGGAGGAGTACAGATACGCAGTATTTT
CASSLGTSGRSTDTQYF
>TRBJ2-7|TRBV28|NA|NA
TGTGCCAGCAGTGCGACTTACGAGCAGTACTTC
CASSATYEQYF
>TRBJ2-3|TRBV27|NA|NA
TGTGCCAGCAGTACGACTAGCACAGATACGCAGTATTTT
CASSTTSTDTQYF
>TRBJ2-7|TRBV29-1|NA|NA
TGCAGCGTTGGCGACAGCTACGAGCAGTACTTC
CSVGDSYEQYF
>TRBJ2-2|TRBV28|TRBD2|once
TGTGCCAGCAGGTCTATAGCGGGAGTTACGGGGAGGGAGCTGTTTTTT
CASRSIAGVTGRELFF
>TRBJ2-1|TRBV5-8|NA|NA
TGTGCCAGCAGCTCGGGGTCTATACGGGAGTTGGAGGATGAGCAGTTCTTC
CASSSGSIRELEDEQFF
>TRBJ1-2|TRBV7-8|TRBD1|NA
TGTGCCAGCAGCCCGCCGGACAGGGCTAGAGCTAGGTCTGGCTACACCTTC
CASSPPDRARARSGYTF
>TRBJ1-2|TRBV9|TRBD1|once
TGTGCCAGCAGCGTCCAACCAGACCAGGGGGCTAACTATGGCTACACCTTC
CASSVQPDQGANYGYTF
>TRBJ2-2|TRBV5-1|NA|NA
TGCGCCAGCAGCACTAACACCGGGGAGCTGTTTTTT
CASSTNTGELFF
>TRBJ1-1|TRBV7-8|TRBD1|NA
TGTGCCAGCAGCTTGGTGAGACAGGGAATGTCTGAAGCTTTCTTT
CASSLVRQGMSEAFF
>TRBJ2-4|TRBV19|NA|NA
TGTGCCAGTAGTAAACGGACAGCCCCGGATGGGCTACTAGCCAAAAACATTCAGTACTTC
CASSKRTAPDGLLAKNIQYF
>TRBJ1-4|TRBV7-9|TRBD1|NA
TGTGCCAGCAGCCTCGGGACAGGGGCTTGGGATGAAAAACTGTTTTTT
CASSLGTGAWDEKLFF
>TRBJ2-3|TRBV2|TRBD2|NA
TGTGCCAGCAGCGAAACTAGCGGAAGCACAGATACGCAGTATTTT
CASSETSGSTDTQYF
>TRBJ2-4|TRBV19|TRBD2|NA
TGTGCCAGTAGTCTCCGGCACAGGGAACTAGCGGGAGATGCAGCCAAAAACATTCAGTACTTC
CASSLRHRELAGDAAKNIQYF
>TRBJ2-1|TRBV9|TRBD2|NA
TGTGCCAGCAGCGGGACTAGCGGCTACAATGAGCAGTTCTTC
CASSGTSGYNEQFF
>TRBJ1-4|TRBV9|NA|NA
TGTGCCAGCAGCGCCGACCCGAGGGGGGGCGGAGAAAAACTGTTTTTT
CASSADPRGGGEKLFF
>TRBJ1-3|TRBV6-5|NA|NA
TGTGCCAGCAGTTCTCTACAGGGCTCTGGAAACACCATATATTTT
CASSSLQGSGNTIYF
>TRBJ2-1|TRBV5-1|NA|NA
TGCGCCAGCAGCTTGACCCCACAGGATAGGGGTTACAATGAGCAGTTCTTC
CASSLTPQDRGYNEQFF
>TRBJ2-7|TRBV7-9|TRBD2|NA
TGTGCCAGCAGCGACCCGGTGGCGGGAGTACTTGCCTACGAGCAGTACTTC
CASSDPVAGVLAYEQYF
>TRBJ2-3|TRBV27|TRBD2|NA
TGTGCCAGCAGTTCGGGACTAGCGGATCCCCGCACAGATACGCAGTATTTT
CASSSGLADPRTDTQYF
>TRBJ2-4|TRBV28|NA|NA
TGTGCCAGCAGTTTGCCAACAGGGGCCAAAAACATTCAGTACTTC
CASSLPTGAKNIQYF
>TRBJ1-2|TRBV29-1|TRBD1|NA
TGCAGCGTCTTCTTGGGACAGAGAAACTATGGCTACACCTTC
CSVFLGQRNYGYTF
>TRBJ1-4|TRBV4-3|TRBD1|NA
TGCGCCAGCAGCCAAGGACAGGGAATCGAAAAACTGTTTTTT
CASSQGQGIEKLFF
>TRBJ1-1|TRBV4-1|TRBD1|NA
TGCGCCAGCAGCCGGACAGGGGACACTGAAGCTTTCTTT
CASSRTGDTEAFF
>TRBJ2-1|TRBV25-1|NA|NA
TGTGCCAGCAGTGAATACCCCCTAGTTGAGCAGTTCTTC
CASSEYPLVEQFF
>TRBJ2-7|TRBV27|TRBD2|few
TGTGCCAGCAGTTTATCACTAGCGGACTCCTACGAGCAGTACTTC
CASSLSLADSYEQYF
>TRBJ2-7|TRBV7-9|NA|NA
TGTGCCAGCAGCCCCTGGGACTCCGAGCAGTACTTC
CASSPWDSEQYF
>TRBJ1-2|TRBV6-1|NA|NA
TGTGCCAGCAGTGAGAACCAGTATAACTATGGCTACACCTTC
CASSENQYNYGYTF
>TRBJ1-2|TRBV4-2|NA|NA
TGTGCCAGCAGCCAAGCGGGCCCGGACAGTTTTGATGGCTACACCTTC
CASSQAGPDSFDGYTF
>TRBJ2-1|TRBV6-4|TRBD2|once
TGTGCCAGCAGCCCTGAGACTAGCGGAGATTACAATGAGCAGTTCTTC
CASSPETSGDYNEQFF
>TRBJ2-7|TRBV15|TRBD2|once
TGTGCCACCAGCAGAGAAGTAGCGGGAAGCCACGAGCAGTACTTC
CATSREVAGSHEQYF
>TRBJ1-2|TRBV5-8|NA|NA
TGTGCCAGCAGCTTGTGGATGAACAGCCAGGATGGCTACACCTTC
CASSLWMNSQDGYTF
>TRBJ2-1|TRBV25-1|NA|NA
TGTGCCAGCAGTGTCGGGCTAGCGATGGTTGAGCAGTTCTTC
CASSVGLAMVEQFF
>TRBJ2-7|TRBV29-1|NA|NA
TGCAGCGTTTTGACGGGGAACTACGAGCAGTACTTC
CSVLTGNYEQYF
>TRBJ2-7|TRBV7-9|NA|NA
TGTGCCAGCAGTAACTCCTACGAGCAGTACTTC
CASSNSYEQYF
>TRBJ1-2|TRBV5-1|TRBD1|NA
TGCGCCAGCAGCCCTTACCCCGTTCAGGGGGAGGACTATGGCTACACCTTC
CASSPYPVQGEDYGYTF
>TRBJ1-2|TRBV6-5|NA|NA
TGTGCCAGCAGTGAGGCAGAGTCTAACTATGGCTACACCTTC
CASSEAESNYGYTF
>TRBJ2-7|TRBV7-6|NA|NA
TGTGCCAGCAGCCCCCTGGGAGTAGCCTACGAGCAGTACTTC
CASSPLGVAYEQYF
>TRBJ2-7|TRBV27|NA|NA
TGTGCCAGCAGTTTATCGGGGGGAGGTACCTACGAGCAGTACTTC
CASSLSGGGTYEQYF
>TRBJ1-1|TRBV7-2|NA|NA
TGTGCCAGCAGCGAGTCCGGGACTGAAGCTTTCTTT
CASSESGTEAFF